One sample yielded the 21 T cell receptor beta chains listed below, sequenced in a study of CXCR3-negative and CXCR3-positive naive CD8 T cells (dated by TCRdb to the late 2010s). The instrument was a NextSeq 550. The Human TCR Profiling Kit (MiLaboratory) was used to prepare UMI-labeled 5' RACE TRB cDNA libraries. Following reprocessing of the reads by TCRdb, the data hold one row per CDR3 protein sequence and no DNA is available. The table for this sample lists 120,000 to 150,000 distinct CDR3 sequences. Approximately 0.27% of the sample goes to the ten largest clones. These receptors lack a known antigen. Results the study describes overall, beyond this receptor: TRB CDR3s from CXCR3-positive naive cells showed higher hydrophobicity (lower Kidera factor 4), lower energy, and higher strength and volume indices than CXCR3-negative naive cells.

Sequenced sample: naive CXCR3+ CD8+ T cells from blood. In the paper's terms, the cell subset or site label means: CD45RO-CCR7+CD27+CD95- naive CD8+ T cells expressing CXCR3 (TNR3+). The receptors stem from a human donor in good health. Some clones in this sample may be carry-over from other donors' samples.

This chain uses TRBV20-1 with TRBJ2-5; absent DNA, TCRdb's TRBD1 call cannot be checked. Germline V gene sequence: CDR1 DFQATT, CDR2 SNEGSKA (reference sequence). The CDR3 covers 13 residues. CDR3 in amino acids: CSARTDWGETQYF.

This chain uses TRBV5-1 with TRBJ2-3; TCRdb indicates TRBD1, and absent DNA this call remains unverified. Germline V gene data show CDR1 as SGHRS and CDR2 as YFSETQ. The CDR3 consists of 15 residues. The CDR3 loop is CASSWQSGGTDTQYF. The variable domain in full, with the rest retrieved from reference TRBV5-1 and TRBJ2-3, is KAGVTQTPRYLIKTRGQQVTLSCSPISGHRSVSWYQQTPGQGLQFLFEYFSETQRNKGNFPGRFSGRQFSNSRSEMNVSTLELGDSALYLCASSWQSGGTDTQYFGPGTRLTVL.

The chain combines TRBV7-9 with TRBJ1-4. This CDR3 has 12 residues. In germline, CDR1 is SEHNR, CDR2 FQNEAQ (reference sequence). CDR3 sequence reads: CASSLNEEKLFF. Looking up the rest from reference TRBV7-9 and TRBJ1-4 gives the full variable domain: DTGVSQNPRHKITKRGQNVTFRCDPISEHNRLYWYRQTLGQGPEFLTYFQNEAQLEKSRLLSDRFSAERPKGSFSTLEIQRTEQGDSAMYLCASSLNEEKLFFGSGTQLSVL.

The J gene is TRBJ2-7, the V gene TRBV7-9; TCRdb picks TRBD1, but there is no DNA to check that call. The CDR3 length is 14 residues. Germline V gives CDR1 SEHNR, CDR2 FQNEAQ (reference sequence). The CDR3 loop is CASSSLTGLLEQYF.

This sequence joins TRBV10-3 and TRBJ2-7; without DNA, the TCRdb call of TRBD2 cannot be checked. Germline V gene data show CDR1 as ENHRY and CDR2 as SYGVKD. The CDR3 has 14 residues. The CDR3: CAISESGPSYEQYF.

The chain joins TRBV5-1 to TRBJ1-1. The germline V gene encodes CDR1 SGHRS and CDR2 YFSETQ. The CDR3 has 17 residues. The CDR3 spells CASSLLGSAGMNTEAFF.

V gene TRBV29-1 combines with J gene TRBJ2-2; TCRdb's assignment of TRBD1 cannot be checked, as there is no DNA. The germline gives CDR1 SQVTM, CDR2 ANQGSEA. The CDR3 covers 13 residues. This CDR3 is CSAQGANTGELFF.

This chain connects TRBV7-9 to TRBJ2-4. This CDR3 has 14 residues. CDR1 and CDR2 (germline): SEHNR, FQNEAQ (reference sequence). This chain's CDR3 is CASSLDPAKNIQYF. Filled out from reference TRBV7-9 and TRBJ2-4, the complete variable domain reads DTGVSQNPRHKITKRGQNVTFRCDPISEHNRLYWYRQTLGQGPEFLTYFQNEAQLEKSRLLSDRFSAERPKGSFSTLEIQRTEQGDSAMYLCASSLDPAKNIQYFGAGTRLSVL.

This chain links TRBV15 with TRBJ1-1; TCRdb selects TRBD1, and the lack of DNA leaves this call unchecked. This CDR3 is 14 amino acids long. Germline CDR1 LNHNV, CDR2 YYDKDF (reference sequence). The CDR3 here is CATSGSRGSTEAFF.

The chain couples TRBV3-1 to TRBJ2-2; lacking DNA, the TRBD2 call made by TCRdb goes unchecked. The CDR3 is 17 residues long. Germline lookup yields CDR1 LGHDT and CDR2 YNNKEL (reference sequence). The CDR3 spells CASSQRLAGPNTGELFF.

The chain combines TRBV6-2 or TRBV6-3 with TRBJ2-5; TCRdb picks TRBD1, but there is no DNA to check that call. Germline CDR1 and CDR2: MNHEY and SVGEGT. The CDR3 is 15 amino acids. The CDR3 reads CASSPEGQLQETQYF.

This sequence joins TRBV7-9 and TRBJ2-7. The CDR3 spans 16 residues. Germline V gene lookup returns CDR1 SEHNR and CDR2 FQNEAQ (reference sequence). The CDR3 spells CASSLAPTSSSYEQYF.

CDR3 loop: CASSLLRGADTEAFF. V and J are TRBV11-1 and TRBJ1-1. This CDR3 region has 15 residues. Germline values: CDR1 SGHAT, CDR2 FQDESV (reference sequence).

The chain couples TRBV28 to TRBJ1-3; absent DNA, TCRdb's TRBD1 call cannot be checked. CDR3 length: 14 residues. Germline V CDR1 and CDR2: MDHEN, SYDVKM. CDR3 sequence reads: CASSFSKGRNTIYF. The full variable domain, with the rest looked up from reference TRBV28 and TRBJ1-3, is DVKVTQSSRYLVKRTGEKVFLECVQDMDHENMFWYRQDPGLGLRLIYFSYDVKMKEKGDIPEGYSVSREKKERFSLILESASTNQTSMYLCASSFSKGRNTIYFGEGSWLTVV.

CDR3 amino acids: CASSSSGGYYNEQFF. J is TRBJ2-1 and V is TRBV7-9; without DNA, the TCRdb call of TRBD2 cannot be checked. The CDR3 totals 15 residues. Germline V gives CDR1 SEHNR, CDR2 FQNEAQ (reference sequence).

The rearrangement joins TRBV30 to TRBJ2-3. The V gene's germline CDR1 is GTSNPN and CDR2 SVGIG (reference sequence). The CDR3 has 11 amino acids. CDR3: CAWGKMDTQYF.

The rearrangement joins TRBV3-1 to TRBJ1-5; TCRdb's assignment of TRBD1 cannot be checked, as there is no DNA. The CDR3 extends over 15 amino acids. Germline lookup yields CDR1 LGHDT and CDR2 YNNKEL (reference sequence). CDR3 in amino acids: CASSQDPGSNQPQHF.

The rearrangement uses TRBV7-2 and TRBJ2-3; TCRdb reports TRBD2, a call that lacks DNA to check it against. CDR3 length equals 16 residues. CDR1 and CDR2 from the germline V gene are SGHTA and FQGNSA. CDR3 sequence: CASSSLYPPGTDTQYF.

The chain combines TRBV4-3 with TRBJ1-2; TCRdb outputs TRBD1, but without DNA this stays unchecked. The CDR3 spans 16 residues. CDR1 is LGHNA and CDR2 is YSLEER in the germline V gene. Here the CDR3 reads CASSQAPQGAPYGYTF.

The V gene is TRBV7-9, the J gene TRBJ1-4; TCRdb reports TRBD1, a call that lacks DNA to check it against. Per germline, CDR1 SEHNR and CDR2 FQNEAQ (reference sequence). There are 14 residues in the CDR3. The CDR3 loop reads CASSNDRGIGKLFF.

V and J are TRBV9 and TRBJ2-2. Looked up from germline, CDR1 is SGDLS and CDR2 is YYNGEE. The CDR3 spans 12 residues. This CDR3 reads CASRDGTGELFF.